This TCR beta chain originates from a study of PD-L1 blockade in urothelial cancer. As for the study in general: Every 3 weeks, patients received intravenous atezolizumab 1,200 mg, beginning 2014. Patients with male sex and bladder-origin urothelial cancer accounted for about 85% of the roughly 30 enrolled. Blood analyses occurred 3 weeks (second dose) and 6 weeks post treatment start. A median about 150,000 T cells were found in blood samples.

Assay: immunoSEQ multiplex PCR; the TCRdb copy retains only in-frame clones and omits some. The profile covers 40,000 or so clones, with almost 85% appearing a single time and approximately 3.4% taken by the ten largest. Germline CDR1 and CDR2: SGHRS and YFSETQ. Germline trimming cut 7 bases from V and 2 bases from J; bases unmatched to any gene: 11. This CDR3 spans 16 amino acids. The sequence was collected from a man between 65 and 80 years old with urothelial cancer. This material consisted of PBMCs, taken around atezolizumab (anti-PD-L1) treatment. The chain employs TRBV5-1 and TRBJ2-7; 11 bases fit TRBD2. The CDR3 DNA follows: TGCGCCAGCTCCCCAACCGGGACTAGCGGTACCTACGAGCAGTACTTC. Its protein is CASSPTGTSGTYEQYF.